The 24 T cell receptor beta chains below all came from one sample that was sequenced in a study of T-cell memory formation after mild COVID-19 (dated by TCRdb to the early 2020s). The library relied on 5' RACE. Sequencer: Illumina NovaSeq 6000. TCRdb reran the public reads through fastp at Q25 and MiXCR, keeping productive beta chains. Rows merge per CDR3 protein into single entries with the most common DNA and genes. The sample data list roughly 500,000 distinct CDR3 sequences, and about a fifth of these were observed just once. Approximately 12% of the sample is in the top ten clones. Sequenced: PBMCs or a T cell subset sorted from them (not recorded which). The receptors originated from an adult woman who had mild COVID-19 (a few samples of this study predate the infection). The sample titles of this study are shuffled in the database, so cell type and time point are left out; the donor was told from shared clones.

The rearrangement joins TRBV12-3 or TRBV12-4 to TRBJ1-1; tentative D call: TRBD1 (6 bases). The ends were cut back, 7 bases at V and 1 base at J, with 16 bases in the middle. This CDR3 has 15 amino acids. The DNA for the CDR3 is TGTGCCAGCATCACATCATCACAGGGGAACACTGAAGCTTTCTTT. Translation gives CASITSSQGNTEAFF.

At least ten counts were recorded for this clonotype. The rearrangement joins TRBV29-1 to TRBJ2-5; no definite D call. This CDR3 is 12 amino acids long. V shed 3 bases and J shed 2 bases, with 7 bases lying between them. The V gene's germline CDR1 is SQVTM and CDR2 ANQGSEA. The CDR3: CSVEGNQETQYF. DNA for the CDR3: TGCAGCGTTGAGGGGAATCAAGAGACCCAGTACTTC.

This clonotype turned up a few times. The rearrangement joins TRBV5-1 to TRBJ2-6; 14 bases are a match to TRBD2. The V gene's germline CDR1 is SGHRS and CDR2 YFSETQ. The CDR3 runs 18 residues. V dropped 3 bases and J dropped 0; count of bases not matched to a gene: 2. Here the CDR3 DNA reads TGCGCCAGCAGCTCTGGGACTAGCGGGAGCTCTGGGGCCAACGTCCTGACTTTC. Its protein is CASSSGTSGSSGANVLTF.

The chain links TRBV12-3 or TRBV12-4 to TRBJ1-5, with D unclear. The CDR3 is 14 amino acids. Trimming removed 3 bases at V and 5 bases at J, with 11 bases between. The CDR3 region has the DNA TGTGCCAGCAGTTTGAGAGGGAGGGATCAGCCCCAGCATTTT. This encodes CASSLRGRDQPQHF.

This clonotype was seen only a few times. In DNA, the CDR3 is TGTGCCACTAGGGTAGCGGGAGCAATGGATACGCAGTATTTT. Translating it yields CATRVAGAMDTQYF. This chain joins TRBV11-2 and TRBJ2-3, with TRBD2 matching over 9 bases. This CDR3 is built from 14 residues. The V gene end was trimmed by 10 bases and the J gene end by 6 bases; junction bases not matched to a gene: 11. The germline CDR1 and CDR2 sequences are SGHAT and FQNNGV.

This clonotype turned up a few times. The chain uses TRBV15 and TRBJ2-1; D not resolved. CDR3 size: 15 residues. V shed 1 base and J shed 0 bases, with 7 bases lying between them. CDR1 LNHNV and CDR2 YYDKDF come from the germline V gene (reference sequence). CDR3 sequence: CATSRVQSSYNEQFF. DNA for the CDR3: TGTGCCACCAGCAGAGTCCAGAGCTCCTACAATGAGCAGTTCTTC.

The chain uses TRBV7-9 and TRBJ2-3; 7 positions match TRBD1. The germline gives CDR1 SEHNR, CDR2 FQNEAQ (reference sequence). Unmatched junction bases numbered 11, after V lost 2 bases and J lost 3 bases. The CDR3 extends over 17 amino acids. CDR3 sequence reads: CASSLPPQGVRTDTQYF. For the CDR3, the DNA is TGTGCCAGCAGCTTACCGCCGCAGGGGGTAAGAACAGATACGCAGTATTTT.

This clonotype was detected only a few times. The chain recombines TRBV7-6 with TRBJ2-5, with TRBD2 identical over 7 bases. Germline V gene lookup returns CDR1 SGHVS and CDR2 FNYEAQ. Losses at the gene ends were 5 bases for V and 5 bases for J; bases not matched to a gene: 11. The CDR3 loop spans 15 amino acids. The CDR3 reads CASSQNRGVLETQYF. The CDR3 DNA follows: TGTGCCAGCAGCCAGAATCGGGGGGTCCTTGAGACCCAGTACTTC.

This clonotype was picked up a small number of times. The rearrangement links TRBV3-1 to TRBJ2-5; 8 nucleotides match TRBD2. Germline loops: CDR1 LGHDT, CDR2 YNNKEL (reference sequence). This CDR3 is 16 amino acids long. The ends lost 3 bases at V and 1 base at J; junction bases unmatched: 7. CDR3 protein: CASSQLPTSGQETQYF. CDR3 sequence (DNA): TGTGCCAGCAGCCAGCTCCCAACTAGCGGCCAAGAGACCCAGTACTTC.

The genes are TRBV7-9 and TRBJ1-1; D gene uncertain. V was cut by 5 bases and J by 3 bases, with 10 bases left in between. Germline loops: CDR1 SEHNR, CDR2 FQNEAQ (reference sequence). This CDR3 is built from 13 residues. CDR3 sequence reads: CASSGNTDTEAFF. DNA for the CDR3: TGTGCCAGCAGCGGCAATACTGACACTGAAGCTTTCTTT. The full variable domain, with the rest looked up from reference TRBV7-9 and TRBJ1-1, is DTGVSQNPRHKITKRGQNVTFRCDPISEHNRLYWYRQTLGQGPEFLTYFQNEAQLEKSRLLSDRFSAERPKGSFSTLEIQRTEQGDSAMYLCASSGNTDTEAFFGQGTRLTVV.

This chain connects TRBV20-1 to TRBJ2-3, with 10 nucleotides matching TRBD2. V was clipped by 7 bases and J by 6 bases; unmatched bases: 4. Germline CDR1 and CDR2: DFQATT and SNEGSKA (reference sequence). The CDR3 loop spans 12 amino acids. The CDR3 coding sequence is TGCAGTGTCCGTAGCGGGAGGGATACGCAGTATTTT. Translating gives CSVRSGRDTQYF.

In this sample, this clonotype turned up a few times. The CDR3 nucleotides are TGTGCCAGCAGCTTAGGGGGACAGCAAATGTATGGCTACACCTTC. It encodes CASSLGGQQMYGYTF. This chain connects TRBV7-8 to TRBJ1-2, with 7 bases identical to TRBD1. There are 15 residues in the CDR3. The V gene's germline CDR1 is SGHVS and CDR2 FQNEAQ. Trimming cost V 1 base and J 5 bases; bases outside gene matches: 7.

The chain recombines TRBV20-1 with TRBJ1-6; the D is unclear. CDR1 is DFQATT and CDR2 is SNEGSKA in the germline V gene (reference sequence). Trimming left V 3 bases short and J 5 bases short, with 11 bases between. The CDR3 sequence is 14 residues long. The CDR3 loop reads CSARSRTDNSPLHF. Here the CDR3 DNA reads TGCAGTGCTAGGAGCAGGACCGATAATTCACCCCTCCACTTT.

The rearrangement uses TRBV2 and TRBJ2-7; 9 bases map to TRBD1. This CDR3 spans 15 amino acids. V lost 6 bases, J lost 6 bases, and 12 bases stayed unmatched. Germline V gene sequence: CDR1 SNHLY, CDR2 FYNNEI. The CDR3 here is CASRTGDREAGEQYF. The CDR3 nucleotides are TGTGCCAGCAGAACCGGGGACAGGGAAGCGGGCGAGCAGTACTTC.

The V gene is TRBV11-2, the J gene TRBJ2-1, with D perhaps being TRBD1 or TRBD2 (5 bases each). This CDR3 region has 16 residues. The V end was cut by 2 bases, the J end by 2 bases, with 13 bases between. The germline V gene encodes CDR1 SGHAT and CDR2 FQNNGV. The CDR3: CASSLQSWDPYNEQFF. CDR3 bases: TGTGCCAGCAGCTTACAAAGTTGGGACCCCTACAATGAGCAGTTCTTC.

This chain connects TRBV20-1 to TRBJ1-2; D is possibly TRBD1 (5 bases). V was clipped by 4 bases and J by 3 bases, with 15 bases between them. CDR1 is DFQATT, CDR2 SNEGSKA, per germline (reference sequence). This CDR3 is 14 amino acids long. The CDR3 spells CSATEPGGYYGYTF. CDR3 in DNA: TGCAGTGCTACGGAGCCGGGGGGGTACTATGGCTACACCTTC.

The CDR3 DNA reads as TGTGCCAGCAGCGTAGCTACGTCGACTACGTACCAAGAGACCCAGTACTTC. Translated, it gives CASSVATSTTYQETQYF. This chain uses TRBV9 with TRBJ2-5; tentative D call: TRBD2 (5 bases). From germline, CDR1 is SGDLS and CDR2 YYNGEE. Trimming took off 0 bases at V and 0 bases at J, with 15 bases between the two ends. This CDR3 is built from 17 residues.

This clonotype was recorded at least ten times. This sequence joins TRBV7-2 and TRBJ2-5, with TRBD2 matching over 12 bases. The J segment lost 2 bases and the V segment lost 5 bases, leaving 3 bases of the junction unmatched. CDR1 and CDR2 from the germline V gene are SGHTA and FQGNSA. The CDR3 spans 15 residues. The DNA for the CDR3 is TGTGCCAGCAGCCGGCTAGCGGGAGGGCAAGAGACCCAGTACTTC. Residues: CASSRLAGGQETQYF.

The CDR3 region has the DNA TGTGCCAGCAGCTTACGAGGGACAGGGCCAGATACGCAGTATTTT. Protein product: CASSLRGTGPDTQYF. The genes are TRBV7-6 and TRBJ2-3; 9 nucleotides line up with TRBD1. Trimming cost V 2 bases and J 4 bases; bases outside gene matches: 4. Germline V gene sequence: CDR1 SGHVS, CDR2 FNYEAQ. The CDR3 spans 15 residues.

V is TRBV5-1 and J is TRBJ2-7; 7 bases agree with TRBD1. Germline V CDR1 and CDR2: SGHRS, YFSETQ. The CDR3 totals 15 residues. With 4 bases clipped from V and 2 bases from J, the junction kept 9 bases outside the gene matches. CDR3 loop: CASSPRPDRTYEQYF. CDR3 coding DNA: TGCGCCAGCAGCCCCCGCCCGGACAGGACCTACGAGCAGTACTTC.

V gene TRBV3-1 combines with J gene TRBJ2-1; 14 nucleotides match TRBD2. CDR3 size: 17 residues. CDR1 and CDR2 (germline): LGHDT, YNNKEL (reference sequence). Unmatched junction bases numbered 7, after V lost 5 bases and J lost 4 bases. The DNA for the CDR3 is TGTGCCAGCAGCTCCAAGCGACTAGCGGGGGGGTACAATGAGCAGTTCTTC. Its protein is CASSSKRLAGGYNEQFF.

This clonotype appeared a few times. The chain joins TRBV29-1 to TRBJ2-7; D gene uncertain. Between the trimmed V and J ends, which lost 1 base and 5 bases, there was a span of 9 bases. This CDR3 is 12 amino acids long. CDR1 SQVTM and CDR2 ANQGSEA come from the germline V gene. CDR3 amino acids: CSVEGQPNEQYF. CDR3 nucleotide sequence: TGCAGCGTTGAAGGGCAGCCTAACGAGCAGTACTTC.

This clonotype appeared many times. The chain joins TRBV29-1 to TRBJ2-7; 8 bases are shared with TRBD1. Trimming took 1 base from V and 3 from J; bases not matched to a gene: 11. Germline V gene lookup returns CDR1 SQVTM and CDR2 ANQGSEA. The CDR3 is made up of 16 amino acids. CDR3 DNA: TGCAGCGTTGAAGGGGGGGAGAGGACAGGGAACTACGAGCAGTACTTC. Translating it yields CSVEGGERTGNYEQYF.

This sequence joins TRBV11-3 and TRBJ2-1; D uncertain. Looked up from germline, CDR1 is SGHNT and CDR2 is YENEEA. V lost 1 base and J 7 bases, leaving 11 bases between the germline ends. The CDR3 contains 14 residues. As DNA, the CDR3 is TGTGCCAGCAGCTTAGTTGCGCCCCGAAATGAGCAGTTCTTC. Amino acids: CASSLVAPRNEQFF.